Presented here are 30 T cell receptor beta chains from one specimen sequenced in a study of blood T cell repertoires in COVID-19. The method was immunoSEQ multiplex PCR; TCRdb's version includes in-frame clones alone and lacks a portion of them. The sample comprises some 300,000 clones, about 91% of which are singletons, and roughly 6.9% rests with the top ten. Sequenced input: peripheral blood. Every receptor here comes from a woman in her twenties or thirties who had recovered from COVID-19.

The chain employs TRBV6-2 or TRBV6-3 and TRBJ1-6, with 8 bases identical to TRBD1. The CDR3 covers 14 residues. Germline V lookup: CDR1 MNHEY, CDR2 SVGEGT. The V and J ends lost 2 bases and 12 bases, in that order; junction bases with no gene match: 6. This chain's CDR3 is CASSYPGQVLPLHF. The CDR3 nucleotides read TGTGCCAGCAGTTACCCGGGACAGGTTCTACCCCTCCACTTT.

The CDR3 sequence is CASSDRGDEKLFF. Here the CDR3 DNA reads TGTGCCAGCAGTGACAGGGGGGATGAAAAACTGTTTTTT. V and J are TRBV27 and TRBJ1-4, with 9 nucleotides matching TRBD1. Germline V gene data show CDR1 as MNHEY and CDR2 as SMNVEV (reference sequence). The J segment lost 6 bases and the V segment lost 5 bases, leaving 1 base of the junction unmatched. CDR3 length: 13 residues.

This rearrangement joins TRBV28 to TRBJ1-6; possibly TRBD1 for D (6 bases). Trimming left V 8 bases short and J 8 bases short, with 13 bases between. The CDR3 contains 13 residues. Germline V CDR1 and CDR2: MDHEN, SYDVKM. CDR3 sequence reads: CASCQGIHSPLHF. The CDR3 region has the DNA TGTGCCAGCTGTCAGGGGATTCATTCACCCCTCCACTTT.

The chain employs TRBV27 and TRBJ2-7; the match to TRBD2 covers 8 bases. CDR1 is MNHEY, CDR2 SMNVEV, per germline (reference sequence). CDR3 size: 18 residues. Losses at the gene ends were 3 bases for V and 2 bases for J; bases not matched to a gene: 15. The DNA of the CDR3 is TGTGCCAGCAGTTTTTACGCCGTCGGGCGGGGGGCGACCTACGAGCAGTACTTC. This translates into CASSFYAVGRGATYEQYF.

The chain links TRBV6-5 to TRBJ1-1; possible D gene TRBD1, 6 bases. Trimming took off 2 bases at V and 6 bases at J, with 13 bases between the two ends. This CDR3 is 14 amino acids long. Germline V CDR1 and CDR2: MNHEY, SVGAGI. This CDR3 is CASSYAGQMAEAFF. The CDR3 DNA reads as TGTGCCAGCAGTTACGCCGGACAGATGGCTGAAGCTTTCTTT.

V is TRBV3-1 (or the pseudogene TRBV3-2) and J is TRBJ2-5; tentative D call: TRBD1 (5 bases). The length of the CDR3 is 13 residues. V was clipped by 3 bases and J by 2 bases, with 7 bases between them. The germline gives CDR1 LGHDT, CDR2 YNNKEL (reference sequence). CDR3 DNA: TGTGCCAGCAGCCAGACAGAGCAAGAGACCCAGTACTTC. This encodes CASSQTEQETQYF.

V and J are TRBV5-6 and TRBJ2-7; TRBD1 is a possible D gene (5 bases). Trimming cost V 0 bases and J 0 bases, with 10 bases left between them. The CDR3 length is 15 residues. Germline loops: CDR1 SGHDT, CDR2 YYEEEE. For the CDR3, the DNA is TGTGCCAGCAGCTTGGTTGGACAAAGCTCCTACGAGCAGTACTTC. The encoded protein is CASSLVGQSSYEQYF.

The rearrangement joins TRBV24-1 to TRBJ2-3; 14 bases are shared with TRBD2. V lost 3 bases, J lost 5 bases, and 3 bases stayed unmatched. The CDR3 runs to 16 residues. Germline V gives CDR1 KGHDR, CDR2 SFDVKD. As DNA, the CDR3 is TGTGCCACCAGTGATGGGACTAGCGGGAGACGAGATACGCAGTATTTT. It translates to CATSDGTSGRRDTQYF.

The rearrangement links TRBV5-1 to TRBJ1-4; TRBD1 matches at 9 bases. Germline V gene lookup returns CDR1 SGHRS and CDR2 YFSETQ. V dropped 4 bases and J dropped 9; count of bases not matched to a gene: 4. The CDR3 runs 13 residues. This chain's CDR3 is CASSGGQGKKLFF. The DNA of the CDR3 is TGCGCCAGCAGCGGGGGACAGGGAAAAAAACTGTTTTTT.

The genes are TRBV4-1 and TRBJ1-5; D perhaps matches TRBD1 (6 bases). The CDR3 spans 14 residues. The V end lost 1 base, the J end lost 6 bases, and 10 bases lay between the germline ends. The germline CDR1 and CDR2 sequences are MGHRA and YSYEKL. The CDR3 sequence is CASSQAGGLQPQHF. In nucleotides, the CDR3 is TGCGCCAGCAGCCAAGCCGGGGGGCTTCAGCCCCAGCATTTT.

In its sample, this clone was seen a few times. The chain has TRBV7-8 and TRBJ2-2, with D perhaps matching TRBD2 (6 bases). The ends were cut back, 6 bases at V and 1 base at J, with 12 bases in the middle. The germline V gene encodes CDR1 SGHVS and CDR2 FQNEAQ. The CDR3 is made up of 15 amino acids. Written as DNA, the CDR3 is TGTGCCAGCAGATTTAGCGGATGGAACACCGGGGAGCTGTTTTTT. The encoded protein is CASRFSGWNTGELFF.

Here the CDR3 DNA reads TGTGCCAGCAGTTTTACAGGGGGCGGTCTAACCGGGGAGCTGTTTTTT. Translated: CASSFTGGGLTGELFF. The chain is built from TRBV2 and TRBJ2-2, with TRBD1 identical over 9 bases. Germline-derived CDR1 and CDR2 are SNHLY and FYNNEI. After removal of 5 bases from V and 5 bases from J, the junction contained 9 bases not matched to a gene. CDR3 length equals 16 residues.

The V gene is TRBV5-1, the J gene TRBJ1-5; no firm D call. CDR3 length: 16 amino acids. Trimming cost V 1 base and J 1 base, with 12 bases left between them. Per germline, CDR1 SGHRS and CDR2 YFSETQ. The CDR3 DNA is TGCGCCAGCAGCTTGAAGCACAGCCTAAGCAATCAGCCCCAGCATTTT. Translation: CASSLKHSLSNQPQHF.

This clone appeared once. This rearrangement joins TRBV2 to TRBJ1-1; TRBD1 might be the D (6 bases). Germline-derived CDR1 and CDR2 are SNHLY and FYNNEI. CDR3 length: 16 amino acids. V gave up 0 bases and J gave up 5 bases, with 16 bases separating them. The CDR3 DNA is TGTGCCAGCAGTGAAGCCTGGGGGAGGGGGGATACTGAAGCTTTCTTT. Translation: CASSEAWGRGDTEAFF.

The chain carries TRBV4-1 and TRBJ1-2, with 10 nucleotides matching TRBD1. The trim removed 5 bases at V and 5 bases at J, leaving 8 bases unmatched. The CDR3 is made up of 15 amino acids. CDR1 is MGHRA and CDR2 is YSYEKL in the germline V gene. This CDR3 is CASSYDRGQGYGYTF. CDR3 nucleotides: TGCGCCAGCAGCTACGACAGGGGGCAGGGGTATGGCTACACCTTC.

This chain links TRBV29-1 with TRBJ2-1; D not certain. Germline CDR1 reads SQVTM; CDR2 reads ANQGSEA. The CDR3 has 9 amino acids. Trimming removed 8 bases at V and 7 bases at J, with 6 bases between. The CDR3 sequence: CSTGNEQFF. CDR3 nucleotide sequence: TGCAGCACCGGGAATGAGCAGTTCTTC.

Here the CDR3 reads CASSFATPPGELFF. CDR3 in DNA: TGTGCCAGCAGTTTCGCGACTCCCCCCGGGGAGCTGTTTTTT. V gene TRBV27 combines with J gene TRBJ2-2; D gene uncertain. Germline loops: CDR1 MNHEY, CDR2 SMNVEV (reference sequence). V lost 3 bases, J lost 6 bases, and 11 bases lay in between. The CDR3 covers 14 residues.

The chain joins TRBV5-8 to TRBJ1-2; perhaps TRBD1 as D (6 bases). This CDR3 contains 13 residues. V was cut by 3 bases and J by 6 bases, with 12 bases left in between. CDR1 and CDR2 (germline): SGHTS, YDEGEE. CDR3 DNA: TGTGCCAGCAGCTGGACAGTGGCGGATGGCTACACCTTC. Encoded protein: CASSWTVADGYTF.

The V call is TRBV6-6, the J call TRBJ2-5; 11 positions match TRBD2. J lost 5 bases, V lost 5 bases, and 13 bases had no gene match. CDR1 and CDR2 from the germline V gene are MNHNY and SVGAGI (reference sequence). The CDR3 sequence is 17 residues long. The CDR3 loop reads CASSRPWVASGGETQYF. The CDR3 region has the DNA TGTGCCAGCAGTCGACCCTGGGTGGCTAGCGGGGGGGAGACCCAGTACTTC.

The rearrangement joins TRBV19 to TRBJ2-7; 11 nucleotides match TRBD1. CDR1 and CDR2 from the germline V gene are LNHDA and SQIVND (reference sequence). The CDR3 is 16 residues long. Germline trimming cut 5 bases from V and 4 bases from J; bases unmatched to any gene: 10. CDR3 amino acids: CASSAGTGGVGYEQYF. CDR3 sequence (DNA): TGTGCCAGTAGTGCCGGGACAGGGGGTGTTGGTTACGAGCAGTACTTC.

The gene calls are TRBV29-1 and TRBJ2-2, with D maybe TRBD2 (7 bases). This CDR3 comprises 13 residues. The V end lost 6 bases, the J end lost 4 bases, and 12 bases lay between the germline ends. Germline lookup yields CDR1 SQVTM and CDR2 ANQGSEA. The DNA of the CDR3 is TGCAGCGTGGGGGGGCGTAGCACCGGGGAGCTGTTTTTT. As protein: CSVGGRSTGELFF.

The chain is built from TRBV28 and TRBJ1-4, with 11 bases fitting TRBD1. V shed 5 bases and J 8 bases; nucleotides not matched to a gene: 4. This CDR3 has 14 amino acids. The germline CDR1 and CDR2 sequences are MDHEN and SYDVKM. The CDR3 nucleotides are TGTGCCAGCAGTGGGGACAGGGGGGAGGAAAAACTGTTTTTT. It specifies CASSGDRGEEKLFF.

This rearrangement joins TRBV5-1 to TRBJ2-5, with D tentatively TRBD2 (5 bases). CDR3 length: 16 residues. V was trimmed by 4 bases and J by 1 base, leaving 17 bases between them. Germline CDR1 is SGHRS and CDR2 is YFSETQ. CDR3 region: CASSLGTRAVQETQYF. For the CDR3, the DNA is TGCGCCAGCAGCCTAGGTACGCGAGCGGTCCAAGAGACCCAGTACTTC.

The V and J genes are TRBV25-1 and TRBJ1-1; no definite D call. The V end lost 7 bases, the J end lost 5 bases, and 11 bases lay between the germline ends. Germline CDR1 reads MGHDK; CDR2 reads SYGVNS. The CDR3 has 12 residues. CDR3 nucleotides: TGTGCCAGCACCTTAACCGGGACTGAAGCTTTCTTT. Residues: CASTLTGTEAFF.

The chain carries TRBV6-1 and TRBJ1-1, with 9 bases aligning to TRBD1. Germline values: CDR1 MNHNS, CDR2 SASEGT. This CDR3 is 16 amino acids long. The J segment lost 4 bases and the V segment lost 3 bases, leaving 9 bases of the junction unmatched. CDR3 sequence: CASSDPGQGEGTEAFF. CDR3 nucleotides: TGTGCCAGCAGTGACCCGGGACAGGGAGAGGGCACTGAAGCTTTCTTT.

The chain recombines TRBV7-3 with TRBJ2-1, with 7 bases that match TRBD2. The CDR3 contains 15 residues. Germline CDR1 and CDR2: SGHTA and FQGTGA. Trimming cost V 5 bases and J 6 bases; bases outside gene matches: 10. Here the CDR3 DNA reads TGTGCCAGCAGCCTTTCAAGCGGGGCAGTCAATGAGCAGTTCTTC. Translating it yields CASSLSSGAVNEQFF.

The chain has TRBV6-4 and TRBJ2-3; no definite D call. Germline values: CDR1 MRHNA, CDR2 SNTAGT. The CDR3 contains 13 residues. Trimming took off 0 bases at V and 4 bases at J, with 5 bases between the two ends. In DNA form, the CDR3 reads TGTGCCAGCAGTGACTCTCTCGCAGATACGCAGTATTTT. Translation gives CASSDSLADTQYF.

This chain uses TRBV27 with TRBJ1-1, with D maybe TRBD1 (6 bases). CDR1 and CDR2 (germline): MNHEY, SMNVEV (reference sequence). There are 16 residues in the CDR3. The ends were cut back, 3 bases at V and 0 bases at J, with 14 bases in the middle. CDR3 amino acids: CASSLKGVLMNTEAFF. CDR3 DNA sequence: TGTGCCAGCAGTTTGAAGGGGGTTTTGATGAACACTGAAGCTTTCTTT.

The CDR3 spells CASRQTGRGYEQYF. The CDR3 nucleotides are TGTGCCAGTAGACAGACAGGGCGAGGGTACGAGCAGTACTTC. This rearrangement joins TRBV19 to TRBJ2-7; 7 nucleotides line up with TRBD1. The length of the CDR3 is 14 residues. The ends lost 6 bases at V and 4 bases at J; junction bases unmatched: 9. The germline V gene has CDR1 LNHDA and CDR2 SQIVND (reference sequence).

The V call is TRBV11-2, the J call TRBJ2-7; D ambiguous. The CDR3 has 15 amino acids. The V gene's germline CDR1 is SGHAT and CDR2 FQNNGV. V dropped 1 base and J dropped 2 bases, with 12 bases sitting between them. The CDR3 protein is CASSLGFDSAYEQYF. The DNA for the CDR3 is TGTGCCAGCAGCTTAGGTTTTGACTCAGCCTACGAGCAGTACTTC.